The 15 T cell receptor beta chains presented below share a single source sample, sequenced in a study of blood T cells in healthy people across ages (dated by TCRdb to the mid-2010s). Library creation used 5' RACE. The instrument was an Illumina HiSeq 2500. A second PCR of about 7 to 12 cycles was performed with a sample-barcoded 5' primer and a J-beta primer mix. TCRdb redid the processing of the public reads, applying fastp at Q25 and MiXCR, and retained in-frame beta chains. Duplicate CDR3 protein sequences are folded into a single record with the most common DNA and genes. The sample table shows 600,000 to 850,000 distinct CDR3 sequences, and roughly 41% are seen once. The top ten constitute about 20% of the sample. Sequencing was carried out using blood. Source of these receptors: a woman aged 60-75 years in good health.

The table lists this clonotype with many counts. The rearrangement uses TRBV6-1 and TRBJ2-5; D gene uncertain. The germline CDR1 and CDR2 sequences are MNHNS and SASEGT. The length of the CDR3 is 13 residues. Trimming cost V 3 bases and J 5 bases, with 10 bases left between them. The CDR3 sequence is CASSDTFGETQYF. The DNA for the CDR3 is TGTGCCAGCAGTGACACGTTTGGGGAGACCCAGTACTTC.

This chain joins TRBV12-5 and TRBJ2-1; 10 bases fit TRBD2. Per germline, CDR1 LGHNT and CDR2 FRNRAP. J lost 8 bases, V lost 1 base, and 11 bases had no gene match. This CDR3 comprises 17 residues. CDR3 protein: CASGLASGGLGVYEQFF. The CDR3 nucleotides are TGTGCTAGTGGTTTGGCTAGCGGGGGCCTGGGGGTCTATGAGCAGTTCTTC.

The chain carries TRBV6-2 or TRBV6-3 and TRBJ2-3, with 12 bases aligning to TRBD1. The CDR3 sequence is 15 residues long. Germline CDR1 and CDR2: MNHEY and SVGEGT. V lost 0 bases, J lost 10 bases, and 5 bases stayed unmatched. The CDR3 here is CASSYSGTGGAAQYF. The DNA for the CDR3 is TGTGCCAGCAGTTACTCGGGGACAGGGGGCGCTGCGCAGTATTTT.

The rearrangement joins TRBV27 to TRBJ2-1; 8 bases line up with TRBD2. The CDR3 sequence is 14 residues long. With V trimmed by 0 bases and J by 7 bases, 2 bases remained unmatched. Germline loops: CDR1 MNHEY, CDR2 SMNVEV (reference sequence). CDR3 DNA: TGTGCCAGCAGTTTATCGACTAGCGCAAATGAGCAGTTCTTC. Its translation: CASSLSTSANEQFF.

This clonotype was picked up many times. The rearrangement uses TRBV5-1 and TRBJ2-3, with 10 bases that match TRBD2. V lost 0 bases and J lost 0; bases outside the gene matches: 4. This CDR3 comprises 17 residues. Germline V gene data show CDR1 as SGHRS and CDR2 as YFSETQ. The CDR3 DNA is TGCGCCAGCAGCTTGGTACTAGCGGGGACTAGCACAGATACGCAGTATTTT. Its protein is CASSLVLAGTSTDTQYF. The variable domain in full, with the rest retrieved from reference TRBV5-1 and TRBJ2-3, is KAGVTQTPRYLIKTRGQQVTLSCSPISGHRSVSWYQQTPGQGLQFLFEYFSETQRNKGNFPGRFSGRQFSNSRSEMNVSTLELGDSALYLCASSLVLAGTSTDTQYFGPGTRLTVL.

This clonotype was found a few times. V usage is TRBV3-1 and J usage is TRBJ2-4; D ambiguous. The germline CDR1 and CDR2 sequences are LGHDT and YNNKEL (reference sequence). The CDR3 is 15 residues long. V was shortened by 1 base and J by 0 bases, with 7 bases between the two germline ends. In DNA, the CDR3 is TGTGCCAGCAGCCAAGTAGGCATAGCCAAAAACATTCAGTACTTC. It translates to CASSQVGIAKNIQYF.

The genes are TRBV21-1 and TRBJ2-3. TRBV21-1 is a pseudogene segment. This CDR3 has 14 amino acids. The DNA of the CDR3 is TGTGCCAGCAGCATTAAAGACCGCAGAGATACGCAGTATTTT. Protein sequence: CASSIKDRRDTQYF.

The rearrangement uses TRBV9 and TRBJ2-1; tentative D call: TRBD2 (6 bases). This CDR3 contains 15 residues. V dropped 1 base and J dropped 3 bases, with 11 bases sitting between them. From germline, CDR1 is SGDLS and CDR2 YYNGEE. The CDR3 DNA follows: TGTGCCAGCAGCGTAAGTGTAGCGGTCTACAATGAGCAGTTCTTC. Its translation: CASSVSVAVYNEQFF.

The chain uses TRBV20-1 and TRBJ2-5; TRBD2 matches 7 bases. V dropped 4 bases and J dropped 0; count of bases not matched to a gene: 5. This CDR3 spans 14 amino acids. Germline values: CDR1 DFQATT, CDR2 SNEGSKA (reference sequence). CDR3 residues: CSAKPGGNQETQYF. CDR3 in DNA: TGCAGTGCTAAACCGGGGGGTAACCAAGAGACCCAGTACTTC.

The chain links TRBV7-9 to TRBJ2-1, with 7 bases fitting TRBD2. Germline CDR1 SEHNR, CDR2 FQNEAQ (reference sequence). The CDR3 is 13 amino acids. The V segment lost 3 bases and the J segment 15 bases; nucleotides outside the gene matches: 11. CDR3 sequence (DNA): TGTGCCAGCAGCTTCTACCAAGGACTAGTGCTGTTCTTC. Its translation: CASSFYQGLVLFF.

The V call is TRBV7-3, the J call TRBJ1-1, with 8 bases matching TRBD1. With V trimmed by 5 bases and J by 3 bases, 8 bases remained unmatched. This CDR3 is 15 amino acids long. Germline V gene lookup returns CDR1 SGHTA and CDR2 FQGTGA. This CDR3 reads CASSEQGEGDTEAFF. The DNA of the CDR3 is TGTGCCAGCAGCGAACAGGGGGAAGGGGACACTGAAGCTTTCTTT.

As regards this clonotype: At one boundary the junction diverges from the germline segment, which might be a read error. This sequence joins TRBV12-3 or TRBV12-4 and TRBJ2-1; unclear D gene. The CDR3 runs 12 residues. The CDR3 loop reads CANSPRPNEQFF. CDR3 nucleotides: TGTGCCAACAGTCCCAGACCTAATGAGCAGTTCTTC.

This clonotype has a handful of counts. CDR3 sequence reads: CSASASGETQYF. The DNA of the CDR3 is TGCAGTGCAAGTGCCAGTGGGGAGACCCAGTACTTC. This rearrangement joins TRBV20-1 to TRBJ2-5; no firm D call. This CDR3 comprises 12 residues. Trimming cost V 6 bases and J 5 bases, with 13 bases left between them. The germline V gene has CDR1 DFQATT and CDR2 SNEGSKA (reference sequence).

The V call is TRBV20-1, the J call TRBJ2-3; D uncertain. Germline loops: CDR1 DFQATT, CDR2 SNEGSKA (reference sequence). Trimming cost V 0 bases and J 6 bases, with 7 bases left between them. The CDR3 consists of 12 residues. The CDR3 loop is CSARDRPDTQYF. The CDR3 nucleotides read TGCAGTGCTAGAGATAGGCCCGATACGCAGTATTTT.

In its sample, this clonotype was seen a few times. This sequence joins TRBV5-1 and TRBJ2-7; 7 bases agree with TRBD1. The CDR3 consists of 14 residues. The trim removed 3 bases at V and 2 bases at J, leaving 5 bases unmatched. CDR1 is SGHRS and CDR2 is YFSETQ in the germline V gene. This CDR3 reads CASSWAGTAYEQYF. The CDR3 DNA reads TGCGCCAGCAGCTGGGCCGGGACAGCCTACGAGCAGTACTTC.